The T cell receptor beta chain under discussion was sequenced for a study of cytomegalovirus exposure and HLA in healthy donors. While unrecorded immune exposures were likely, the donors were nominally healthy when sampled. Study-wide findings and caveats: For most TCR beta V segments, an earlier analysis put the productive rate at about 87% or about 30% of the time. Later analysis showed most CMV-associated TCR beta chains appearing HLA-restricted. It was about 150 TCR beta chains that were listed as cytomegalovirus-associated.

CDR1 and CDR2 from the germline V gene are SGHRS and YFSETQ. This CDR3 region has 13 residues. V was pared by 7 bases and J by 1 base, with 10 bases between. The PCR was carried out with 60 Vbeta primers and 13 Jbeta primers. Using immunoSEQ multiplex PCR, the repertoire was profiled, and TCRdb retains in-frame clones only, with some absent. The sample includes roughly 100,000 clones, approximately 71% of them seen just once. A word on this clone: The antigen is not known.

Sequences were obtained from PBMCs. The chain couples TRBV5-1 to TRBJ2-3; D is undetermined. The source of this sequence is a man in his forties or fifties in good health and CMV-seronegative. The CDR3 spells CASAQKRTDTQYF. CDR3 DNA: TGCGCCAGCGCACAGAAGCGCACAGATACGCAGTATTTT.